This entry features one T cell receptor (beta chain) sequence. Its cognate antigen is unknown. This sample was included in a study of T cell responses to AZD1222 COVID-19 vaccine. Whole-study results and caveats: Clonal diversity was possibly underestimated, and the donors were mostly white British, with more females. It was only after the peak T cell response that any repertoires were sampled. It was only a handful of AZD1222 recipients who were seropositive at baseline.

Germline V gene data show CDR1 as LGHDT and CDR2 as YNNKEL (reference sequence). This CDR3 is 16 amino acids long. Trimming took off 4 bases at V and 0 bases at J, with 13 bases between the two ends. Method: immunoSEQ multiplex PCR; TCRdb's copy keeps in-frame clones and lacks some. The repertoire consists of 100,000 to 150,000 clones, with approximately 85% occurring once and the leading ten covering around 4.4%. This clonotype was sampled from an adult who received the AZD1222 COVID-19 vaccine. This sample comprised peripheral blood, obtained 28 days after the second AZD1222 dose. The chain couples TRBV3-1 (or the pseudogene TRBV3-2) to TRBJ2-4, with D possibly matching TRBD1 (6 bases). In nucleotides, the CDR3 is TGTGCCAGCAGCCGGTACAGGGTGGAAGCCAAAAACATTCAGTACTTC. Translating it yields CASSRYRVEAKNIQYF.